This entry describes one T cell receptor beta chain. Method: immunoSEQ multiplex PCR; TCRdb's copy keeps in-frame clones and lacks some. The sample yields around 180,000 clones, approximately 94% seen once. CDR3 length: 15 amino acids. The V gene's germline CDR1 is SQVTM and CDR2 ANQGSEA. The ends were cut back, 2 bases at V and 0 bases at J, with 14 bases in the middle. The data stem from a study of T cell responses to AZD1222 COVID-19 vaccine. This clonotype was obtained from an adult in good health. The sequencing here drew on peripheral blood, taken on day 0 of AZD1222 vaccination. The V gene is TRBV29-1, the J gene TRBJ2-7; D may correspond to TRBD1 or TRBD2 (5 bases each). CDR3 coding DNA: TGCAGCGTTGAATTGGCGGCAGGGAGCTCCTACGAGCAGTACTTC. Translating it yields CSVELAAGSSYEQYF.